The next 30 T cell receptor beta chains were all read from a single sample in a study of Ad26.COV2.S vaccination and SARS-CoV-2 variants. The method was immunoSEQ multiplex PCR; TCRdb's version includes in-frame clones alone and lacks a portion of them. This sample has about 350,000 clones, with about 91% found just once. Specimen: peripheral blood, collected after recovery from COVID-19. Source of these receptors: a human donor who had recovered from COVID-19.

The CDR3 here is CASSFGRGTDTQYF. CDR3 nucleotide sequence: TGTGCCAGCAGCTTTGGGCGGGGCACAGATACGCAGTATTTT. The gene calls are TRBV5-4 and TRBJ2-3, with D perhaps TRBD2 (5 bases). Germline CDR1 and CDR2: SGHNT and YYREEE (reference sequence). The CDR3 is 14 residues long. The V gene lost 2 bases and the J gene lost 1 base, with 8 bases spanning the gap.

The rearrangement joins TRBV5-6 to TRBJ1-1; 8 positions match TRBD1. Per the germline V gene, CDR1 is SGHDT and CDR2 is YYEEEE. Trimming cost V 2 bases and J 5 bases; bases outside gene matches: 11. CDR3 length: 16 amino acids. The CDR3, as DNA: TGTGCCAGCAGCTTTTCACAGGGGGACGGTAATACTGAAGCTTTCTTT. Residues: CASSFSQGDGNTEAFF. Looking up the rest from reference TRBV5-6 and TRBJ1-1 gives the full variable domain: DAGVTQSPTHLIKTRGQQVTLRCSPKSGHDTVSWYQQALGQGPQFIFQYYEEEERQRGNFPDRFSGHQFPNYSSELNVNALLLGDSALYLCASSFSQGDGNTEAFFGQGTRLTVV.

The chain employs TRBV7-6 and TRBJ1-4, with D possibly being TRBD1 (6 bases). With 2 bases removed from V and 8 bases from J, the gap between germline ends came to 12 bases. The CDR3 totals 14 residues. Germline CDR1 is SGHVS and CDR2 is FNYEAQ. The CDR3 coding sequence is TGTGCCAGCAGCTTATCACAGGGAAGCGAAAAACTGTTTTTT. It encodes CASSLSQGSEKLFF.

The V call is TRBV5-4, the J call TRBJ2-1; D may be TRBD1 (6 bases). The V gene's germline CDR1 is SGHNT and CDR2 YYREEE (reference sequence). This CDR3 region has 13 residues. With 7 bases removed from V and 0 bases from J, the gap between germline ends came to 8 bases. CDR3 protein: CASEGDSYNEQFF. The DNA of the CDR3 is TGTGCCAGCGAGGGGGACTCCTACAATGAGCAGTTCTTC.

This chain connects TRBV5-4 to TRBJ2-5; 7 nucleotides line up with TRBD1. CDR1 SGHNT and CDR2 YYREEE come from the germline V gene (reference sequence). The CDR3 runs to 15 residues. J gave up 5 bases and V 0 bases, and 7 bases lay outside the gene matches. Here the CDR3 DNA reads TGTGCCAGCAGCTTGGGACAGGGAAGGGGCGAGACCCAGTACTTC. Protein sequence: CASSLGQGRGETQYF.

This chain uses TRBV11-3 with TRBJ2-1; possible D gene TRBD1, 6 bases. In germline, CDR1 is SGHNT, CDR2 YENEEA. V lost 4 bases and J 2 bases, leaving 12 bases between the germline ends. This CDR3 region has 15 residues. The CDR3 loop is CASSSRGGPYNEQFF. The CDR3, as DNA: TGTGCCAGCAGCTCGAGAGGGGGACCCTACAATGAGCAGTTCTTC.

The rearrangement joins TRBV4-1 to TRBJ2-5; TRBD1 matches 7 bases. The germline V gene encodes CDR1 MGHRA and CDR2 YSYEKL. With 0 bases clipped from V and 7 bases from J, the junction kept 11 bases outside the gene matches. The CDR3 runs to 16 residues. Written as DNA, the CDR3 is TGCGCCAGCAGCCAAGATTGGGACAGCACGTTCGGGACCCAGTACTTC. It yields the protein CASSQDWDSTFGTQYF.

The genes are TRBV11-3 and TRBJ1-3; TRBD1 is a possible D gene (5 bases). The CDR3 covers 17 residues. CDR1 SGHNT and CDR2 YENEEA come from the germline V gene. V gave up 0 bases and J gave up 0 bases, with 12 bases separating them. This CDR3 reads CASSLESRQSSGNTIYF. The CDR3 region has the DNA TGTGCCAGCAGCTTAGAGAGTCGACAGAGCTCTGGAAACACCATATATTTT.

The gene calls are TRBV9 and TRBJ2-3; D gene uncertain. The CDR3 is 19 residues long. Germline assignment: CDR1 SGDLS and CDR2 YYNGEE. Between the trimmed V and J ends, which lost 2 bases and 0 bases, there was a span of 22 bases. For the CDR3, the DNA is TGTGCCAGCAGCGTCCCCAACCTTCCGGACGGAGCTAGCACAGATACGCAGTATTTT. This translates into CASSVPNLPDGASTDTQYF.

CDR3 residues: CASSQNLAGGTDTQYF. DNA of the CDR3: TGCGCCAGCAGCCAGAATTTAGCGGGGGGCACAGATACGCAGTATTTT. J is TRBJ2-3 and V is TRBV4-3; 9 nucleotides align to TRBD2. V shed 3 bases, J shed 1 base, and the junction held 5 bases outside the gene matches. Germline V gene sequence: CDR1 LGHNA, CDR2 YSLEER. This CDR3 is built from 16 residues.

The chain couples TRBV6-5 to TRBJ1-1; no clear D gene. Trimming left V 8 bases short and J 1 base short, with 17 bases between. Germline CDR1 reads MNHEY; CDR2 reads SVGAGI. This CDR3 contains 15 residues. The CDR3: CASGIISMGNTEAFF. Here the CDR3 DNA reads TGTGCCAGCGGAATTATTTCAATGGGGAACACTGAAGCTTTCTTT.

On this clone itself: At the DNA level, this CDR3 is encoded by other sequences in the same sample as well. CDR3 sequence reads: CASSVVGGSTDTQYF. Here the CDR3 DNA reads TGTGCCAGCAGCGTAGTTGGGGGGTCCACAGATACGCAGTATTTT. This chain uses TRBV9 with TRBJ2-3, with D perhaps matching TRBD2 (6 bases). This CDR3 region has 15 residues. In germline, CDR1 is SGDLS, CDR2 YYNGEE. The V and J ends lost 0 bases and 2 bases respectively, with 10 bases between them.

The V gene is TRBV7-3, the J gene TRBJ2-6; 7 nucleotides align to TRBD1. CDR3 length: 15 amino acids. CDR1 and CDR2 from the germline V gene are SGHTA and FQGTGA. The trim removed 5 bases at V and 3 bases at J, leaving 4 bases unmatched. The CDR3 region is CASSTQGRGANVLTF. The CDR3 DNA sequence: TGTGCCAGCAGCACACAGGGGCGTGGGGCCAACGTCCTGACTTTC.

The rearrangement uses TRBV3-1 (or the pseudogene TRBV3-2) and TRBJ1-5; tentative D call: TRBD1 (5 bases). Trimming removed 7 bases from V and 5 bases from J, with 12 bases in between. The germline gives CDR1 LGHDT, CDR2 YNNKEL (reference sequence). The length of the CDR3 is 13 residues. CDR3 in amino acids: CASTPEGDQPQHF. CDR3 DNA sequence: TGTGCCAGCACCCCAGAAGGGGATCAGCCCCAGCATTTT.

V usage is TRBV7-9 and J usage is TRBJ1-2; D not certain. In germline, CDR1 is SEHNR, CDR2 FQNEAQ (reference sequence). Trimming pared 5 bases from V and 6 bases from J, leaving 16 bases between. The CDR3 has 14 residues. The CDR3 here is CASSSGRSGNGYTF. The CDR3, as DNA: TGTGCCAGCAGCAGCGGACGGTCTGGGAATGGCTACACCTTC. Using reference TRBV7-9 and TRBJ1-2 for the parts outside the CDR3, the full variable domain is DTGVSQNPRHKITKRGQNVTFRCDPISEHNRLYWYRQTLGQGPEFLTYFQNEAQLEKSRLLSDRFSAERPKGSFSTLEIQRTEQGDSAMYLCASSSGRSGNGYTFGSGTRLTVV.

V usage is TRBV29-1 and J usage is TRBJ1-5; D gene ambiguous. The CDR3 is 12 residues long. The V end lost 4 bases, the J end lost 5 bases, and 9 bases lay between the germline ends. Germline CDR1 is SQVTM and CDR2 is ANQGSEA. CDR3 in DNA: TGCAGCGTTGGGGGTCGAGATCAGCCCCAGCATTTT. Translated: CSVGGRDQPQHF.

This clone was seen once. The chain uses TRBV29-1 and TRBJ1-1, with D unresolved. Trimming took 4 bases from V and 2 from J, leaving 14 bases between them. Germline V lookup: CDR1 SQVTM, CDR2 ANQGSEA. This CDR3 spans 14 amino acids. The CDR3 nucleotides are TGCAGCGTTGCTGAAGCTCGAGAAAACACTGAAGCTTTCTTT. This gives the protein CSVAEARENTEAFF.

V is TRBV5-4 and J is TRBJ1-1, with 8 bases identical to TRBD1. CDR3 size: 12 residues. The V segment lost 2 bases and the J segment 7 bases; nucleotides outside the gene matches: 1. Germline CDR1 reads SGHNT; CDR2 reads YYREEE (reference sequence). The CDR3, as DNA: TGTGCCAGCAGCTTAGGACAGGGTGAAGCTTTCTTT. Translation gives CASSLGQGEAFF.

V and J are TRBV13 and TRBJ2-3; a possible D gene is TRBD1 (5 bases). The germline CDR1 and CDR2 sequences are PRHDT and FYEKMQ (reference sequence). The V end was cut by 4 bases, the J end by 8 bases, with 7 bases between. This CDR3 region has 11 residues. CDR3: CASSSQGTQYF. The CDR3 coding sequence is TGTGCCAGCAGCTCCCAGGGTACGCAGTATTTT.

V usage is TRBV9 and J usage is TRBJ2-1; 13 bases match TRBD2. CDR1 and CDR2 from the germline V gene are SGDLS and YYNGEE. The CDR3 consists of 16 residues. V was pared by 0 bases and J by 9 bases, with 6 bases of the junction left unmatched. CDR3 sequence (DNA): TGTGCCAGCAGCGTAGCACTAGCGGGGGGGCTGGGTGAGCAGTTCTTC. Amino acids: CASSVALAGGLGEQFF.

The chain couples TRBV10-2 to TRBJ1-4; tentative D call: TRBD1 (6 bases). CDR1 WSHSY and CDR2 SAAADI come from the germline V gene. Trimming left V 0 bases short and J 8 bases short, with 13 bases between. This CDR3 is built from 15 residues. In DNA, the CDR3 is TGCGCCAGCAGTGAGTCGGGGGCCTTAGGGGAAAAACTGTTTTTT. Its protein is CASSESGALGEKLFF.

This clone was observed a few times. The V call is TRBV3-1 (or the pseudogene TRBV3-2), the J call TRBJ1-5; D call uncertain. Trimming removed 0 bases from V and 3 bases from J, with 6 bases in between. Per the germline V gene, CDR1 is LGHDT and CDR2 is YNNKEL (reference sequence). This CDR3 spans 14 amino acids. This chain's CDR3 is CASSQDSSNQPQHF. Written as DNA, the CDR3 is TGTGCCAGCAGCCAAGATAGCTCCAATCAGCCCCAGCATTTT.

The J gene is TRBJ1-3, the V gene TRBV12-3 or TRBV12-4, with D hard to call. There are 13 residues in the CDR3. V lost 11 bases and J lost 0, with 11 bases in between. The DNA for the CDR3 is TGTGCCTATGGGAGGAACTCTGGAAACACCATATATTTT. Its protein product is CAYGRNSGNTIYF.

The V gene is TRBV15, the J gene TRBJ2-4; possible D gene TRBD1, 6 bases. The CDR3 length is 16 residues. Germline V lookup: CDR1 LNHNV, CDR2 YYDKDF (reference sequence). V lost 3 bases and J lost 0, with 12 bases in between. The CDR3 DNA sequence: TGTGCCACCAGCAGTGACAGGTCTATAGCCAAAAACATTCAGTACTTC. Translation: CATSSDRSIAKNIQYF. The full variable domain, completed using reference TRBV15 and TRBJ2-4, is DAMVIQNPRYQVTQFGKPVTLSCSQTLNHNVMYWYQQKSSQAPKLLFHYYDKDFNNEADTPDNFQSRRPNTSFCFLDIRSPGLGDTAMYLCATSSDRSIAKNIQYFGAGTRLSVL.

The genes are TRBV5-5 and TRBJ1-1; no clear D. Germline V gives CDR1 SGHKS, CDR2 YYEKEE (reference sequence). Trimming shortened V by 3 bases and J by 5 bases, and 14 bases separated the two germline ends. This CDR3 is 14 amino acids long. CDR3: CASSSGTDGTEAFF. In nucleotides, the CDR3 is TGTGCCAGCAGCTCCGGTACTGACGGTACTGAAGCTTTCTTT.

This clone appeared once. The chain's CDR3 is CASSLWRGGLKTQYF. The CDR3, as DNA: TGTGCCAGCAGCTTGTGGCGGGGGGGCTTGAAGACCCAGTACTTC. This chain uses TRBV5-6 with TRBJ2-5; TRBD2 matches at 9 bases. The V and J ends lost 1 base and 6 bases, in that order; junction bases with no gene match: 7. The CDR3 extends over 15 amino acids. CDR1 and CDR2 from the germline V gene are SGHDT and YYEEEE.

The V gene is TRBV5-4, the J gene TRBJ1-1, with D perhaps TRBD1 (5 bases). From germline, CDR1 is SGHNT and CDR2 YYREEE (reference sequence). V shed 4 bases and J shed 3 bases, with 13 bases lying between them. CDR3 size: 14 residues. The CDR3 DNA follows: TGTGCCAGCAGCCTACTGGGGGTGGACACTGAAGCTTTCTTT. Encoded protein: CASSLLGVDTEAFF.

The CDR3: CAAGQRLNYGYTF. The CDR3 coding sequence is TGTGCCGCGGGACAGAGACTAAACTATGGCTACACCTTC. This chain links TRBV5-4 with TRBJ1-2; 7 bases match TRBD1. After removal of 10 bases from V and 2 bases from J, the junction contained 8 bases not matched to a gene. This CDR3 spans 13 amino acids. Germline V gives CDR1 SGHNT, CDR2 YYREEE (reference sequence).

The V and J genes are TRBV5-4 and TRBJ2-6; D uncertain. The germline V and J ends were trimmed by 4 bases and 2 bases, with 13 bases remaining between them. Germline V gene sequence: CDR1 SGHNT, CDR2 YYREEE (reference sequence). The CDR3 sequence is 16 residues long. CDR3 residues: CASSPSNDAGANVLTF. CDR3 in DNA: TGTGCCAGCAGCCCTTCCAATGACGCTGGGGCCAACGTCCTGACTTTC.

The V and J genes are TRBV27 and TRBJ2-3; maybe TRBD2 (5 bases). V dropped 5 bases and J dropped 1 base, with 10 bases sitting between them. CDR1 MNHEY and CDR2 SMNVEV come from the germline V gene (reference sequence). The CDR3 runs to 14 residues. DNA of the CDR3: TGTGCCAGCAGTGTCCGGGGTCGCACAGATACGCAGTATTTT. It specifies CASSVRGRTDTQYF.